A single sample gave rise to the 20 T cell receptor beta chains below, sequenced in a study of Ad26.COV2.S vaccination and SARS-CoV-2 variants (dated by TCRdb to 2020 to 2022). In light of the paper, this sample's treatment or condition label describes: some 20 received Ad26.COV2.S at low or high dose, single or two shots; 5 received placebo; per-sample allocation not given. For vaccine and placebo recipients, the sequenced repertoires came from samples collected on day 63 after the first injection. Library preparation was by the immunoSEQ multiplex PCR assay. TCRdb re-hosts the immuneACCESS table, in-frame sequences only. Its copies lack some clones; in the studies checked, an unresolved V gene accounts for under half of them, and the cause for the rest is not known. This sample is represented by 450,000 to 550,000 clones; roughly nine tenths of them were singletons. The ten largest clones add up to 1.7% of the sample.

Material: peripheral blood, obtained in a trial of Ad26.COV2.S vaccine versus placebo. Receptors were obtained from a person between 18 and 65 years old who received the Ad26.COV2.S COVID-19 vaccine or a placebo.

V and J are TRBV3-1 (or the pseudogene TRBV3-2) and TRBJ1-4; D ambiguous. The CDR3 is 13 residues long. Trimming took off 4 bases at V and 8 bases at J, with 11 bases between the two ends. Germline CDR1 reads LGHDT; CDR2 reads YNNKEL (reference sequence). The chain's CDR3 is CASSPGTAEKLFF. CDR3 DNA: TGTGCCAGCAGCCCCGGAACGGCCGAAAAACTGTTTTTT.

The chain has TRBV3-1 (or the pseudogene TRBV3-2) and TRBJ2-7; 7 nucleotides line up with TRBD1. Losses at the gene ends were 0 bases for V and 0 bases for J; bases not matched to a gene: 2. The CDR3 covers 15 residues. Germline V lookup: CDR1 LGHDT, CDR2 YNNKEL (reference sequence). The CDR3 bases are TGTGCCAGCAGCCAAGAGGGGACAGCCTCCTACGAGCAGTACTTC. Protein: CASSQEGTASYEQYF.

This chain connects TRBV15 to TRBJ1-1, with D possibly being TRBD1 (6 bases). Germline assignment: CDR1 LNHNV and CDR2 YYDKDF (reference sequence). Trimming removed 3 bases from V and 2 bases from J, with 19 bases in between. The CDR3 contains 17 residues. The DNA for the CDR3 is TGTGCCACCAGCAGGTCTCCGGGACAAACTACTAACACTGAAGCTTTCTTT. Protein: CATSRSPGQTTNTEAFF. The full variable domain, its missing parts supplied by reference TRBV15 and TRBJ1-1, is DAMVIQNPRYQVTQFGKPVTLSCSQTLNHNVMYWYQQKSSQAPKLLFHYYDKDFNNEADTPDNFQSRRPNTSFCFLDIRSPGLGDTAMYLCATSRSPGQTTNTEAFFGQGTRLTVV.

The gene calls are TRBV11-2 and TRBJ2-7; D gene unclear. Trimming left V 2 bases short and J 6 bases short, with 11 bases between. Germline V gives CDR1 SGHAT, CDR2 FQNNGV. This CDR3 comprises 13 residues. This chain's CDR3 is CASSLTLRVEQYF. Here the CDR3 DNA reads TGTGCCAGCAGCTTAACCCTTAGGGTCGAGCAGTACTTC.

On this clone itself: Other DNA sequences in this sample translate to the same CDR3. The rearrangement joins TRBV18 to TRBJ1-5, with D hard to call. This CDR3 region has 13 residues. V was clipped by 3 bases and J by 3 bases, with 6 bases between them. In germline, CDR1 is KGHSH, CDR2 LQKENI. The CDR3 nucleotides are TGTGCCAGCTCACCGGGAGCCAATCAGCCCCAGCATTTT. Translation: CASSPGANQPQHF.

The chain has TRBV19 and TRBJ1-5; no clear D. There are 14 residues in the CDR3. Trimming removed 3 bases from V and 0 bases from J, with 6 bases in between. Germline V lookup: CDR1 LNHDA, CDR2 SQIVND (reference sequence). This chain's CDR3 is CASSMRSSNQPQHF. CDR3 nucleotides: TGTGCCAGTAGTATGCGGTCTAGCAATCAGCCCCAGCATTTT.

The gene calls are TRBV5-8 and TRBJ1-2; 7 nucleotides line up with TRBD1. Germline assignment: CDR1 SGHTS and CDR2 YDEGEE. Trimming took 4 bases from V and 0 from J; bases not matched to a gene: 3. This CDR3 has 14 residues. DNA for the CDR3: TGTGCCAGCAGCCCCGGGACAGCTAACTATGGCTACACCTTC. It is translated as CASSPGTANYGYTF.

This chain connects TRBV19 to TRBJ1-2, with D unresolved. The CDR3 has 15 residues. The germline gives CDR1 LNHDA, CDR2 SQIVND (reference sequence). Trimming took off 0 bases at V and 2 bases at J, with 10 bases between the two ends. The CDR3 spells CASSIDIAENYGYTF. The CDR3 DNA is TGTGCCAGTAGTATAGATATCGCAGAGAACTATGGCTACACCTTC.

V gene TRBV19 combines with J gene TRBJ1-2; D not certain. The CDR3 length is 16 residues. Germline values: CDR1 LNHDA, CDR2 SQIVND (reference sequence). V was cut by 3 bases and J by 5 bases, with 19 bases left in between. The CDR3 DNA reads as TGTGCCAGTAGTATTTCCTCTCGGGGATCATCTTATGGCTACACCTTC. It specifies CASSISSRGSSYGYTF. The full variable domain, with the rest looked up from reference TRBV19 and TRBJ1-2, is DGGITQSPKYLFRKEGQNVTLSCEQNLNHDAMYWYRQDPGQGLRLIYYSQIVNDFQKGDIAEGYSVSREKKESFPLTVTSAQKNPTAFYLCASSISSRGSSYGYTFGSGTRLTVV.

The chain joins TRBV4-1 to TRBJ2-1, with 7 bases matching TRBD1. CDR1 and CDR2 (germline): MGHRA, YSYEKL. Trimming removed 2 bases from V and 7 bases from J; junction bases left unmatched: 8. The CDR3 spans 15 residues. The CDR3 nucleotides are TGCGCCAGCAGCCAATGGACAGACAGGGATAATGAGCAGTTCTTC. Translation: CASSQWTDRDNEQFF.

The chain has TRBV15 and TRBJ2-1, with 10 bases lining up with TRBD2. Trimming at V came to 0 bases and at J to 9 bases, leaving 11 bases not matched to a gene. Per the germline V gene, CDR1 is LNHNV and CDR2 is YYDKDF (reference sequence). CDR3 length: 17 amino acids. This CDR3 is CATSRDKWVAGGGEQFF. CDR3 nucleotide sequence: TGTGCCACCAGCAGAGATAAATGGGTAGCGGGGGGCGGTGAGCAGTTCTTC.

The rearrangement links TRBV5-1 to TRBJ1-1; maybe TRBD1 (5 bases). The CDR3 length is 14 residues. Trimming stripped 0 bases from V and 3 bases from J, with 9 bases between. Germline CDR1 and CDR2: SGHRS and YFSETQ. The CDR3 coding sequence is TGCGCCAGCAGCTTGGTGGGGGTCGACACTGAAGCTTTCTTT. Encoded protein: CASSLVGVDTEAFF.

The chain uses TRBV5-6 and TRBJ2-1; D is unclear. There are 12 residues in the CDR3. Deletions cut 2 bases from V and 4 bases from J, with 4 bases between. Germline loops: CDR1 SGHDT, CDR2 YYEEEE. CDR3 loop: CASSFSYNEQFF. In DNA form, the CDR3 reads TGTGCCAGCAGCTTTTCATACAATGAGCAGTTCTTC.

This rearrangement joins TRBV3-1 (or the pseudogene TRBV3-2) to TRBJ1-5; no definite D call. The CDR3 totals 16 residues. The ends were cut back, 1 base at V and 2 bases at J, with 12 bases in the middle. Germline lookup yields CDR1 LGHDT and CDR2 YNNKEL (reference sequence). The CDR3 DNA reads TGTGCCAGCAGCCAAGGAATCCTCTTGGGCAATCAGCCCCAGCATTTT. Translated: CASSQGILLGNQPQHF.

The chain has TRBV3-1 (or the pseudogene TRBV3-2) and TRBJ1-6; 7 bases map to TRBD1. The V and J ends lost 4 bases and 7 bases, in that order; junction bases with no gene match: 13. Germline values: CDR1 LGHDT, CDR2 YNNKEL (reference sequence). The CDR3 sequence is 17 residues long. The chain's CDR3 is CASSPLLRDRENSPLHF. CDR3 sequence (DNA): TGTGCCAGCAGCCCACTATTACGAGACAGGGAAAATTCACCCCTCCACTTT.

The gene calls are TRBV5-1 and TRBJ2-5; perhaps TRBD2 as D (5 bases). CDR3 length equals 14 residues. Per the germline V gene, CDR1 is SGHRS and CDR2 is YFSETQ. The V end lost 4 bases, the J end lost 2 bases, and 12 bases lay between the germline ends. CDR3: CASSPPGIQETQYF. CDR3 bases: TGCGCCAGCAGCCCCCCGGGGATTCAAGAGACCCAGTACTTC. The whole variable domain, filled in from reference TRBV5-1 and TRBJ2-5, reads KAGVTQTPRYLIKTRGQQVTLSCSPISGHRSVSWYQQTPGQGLQFLFEYFSETQRNKGNFPGRFSGRQFSNSRSEMNVSTLELGDSALYLCASSPPGIQETQYFGPGTRLLVL.

This clone was recorded only once. The rearrangement joins TRBV14 to TRBJ2-1, with 8 bases aligning to TRBD2. The J segment lost 4 bases and the V segment lost 5 bases, leaving 10 bases of the junction unmatched. CDR1 and CDR2 from the germline V gene are SGHDN and FVKESK. The CDR3 runs 16 residues. CDR3 residues: CASSILQRGPYNEQFF. The CDR3 bases are TGTGCCAGCAGCATCCTCCAGCGGGGGCCTTACAATGAGCAGTTCTTC. The full variable domain, in which reference TRBV14 and TRBJ2-1 provide the parts outside the CDR3, is EAGVTQFPSHSVIEKGQTVTLRCDPISGHDNLYWYRRVMGKEIKFLLHFVKESKQDESGMPNNRFLAERTGGTYSTLKVQPAELEDSGVYFCASSILQRGPYNEQFFGPGTRLTVL.

The rearrangement joins TRBV3-1 (or the pseudogene TRBV3-2) to TRBJ2-1; D may be TRBD1 or TRBD2 (5 bases each). Per the germline V gene, CDR1 is LGHDT and CDR2 is YNNKEL (reference sequence). The V end lost 4 bases, the J end lost 2 bases, and 9 bases lay between the germline ends. This CDR3 spans 14 amino acids. For the CDR3, the DNA is TGTGCCAGCAGCCCCTTGGGGGCCTACAATGAGCAGTTCTTC. Its protein is CASSPLGAYNEQFF.

V is TRBV6-5 and J is TRBJ1-2; D ambiguous. Germline V gene lookup returns CDR1 MNHEY and CDR2 SVGAGI. Trimming removed 5 bases from V and 1 base from J, with 11 bases in between. There are 14 residues in the CDR3. The CDR3 loop is CASSQELNNYGYTF. The CDR3, as DNA: TGTGCCAGCAGTCAGGAGCTCAATAACTATGGCTACACCTTC.

The rearrangement links TRBV6-6 to TRBJ1-5, with D possibly TRBD1 on 6 matching bases. V was cut by 2 bases and J by 7 bases, with 12 bases left in between. Per the germline V gene, CDR1 is MNHNY and CDR2 is SVGAGI (reference sequence). This CDR3 is 14 amino acids long. The CDR3 sequence: CASSYDGGGQPQHF. The CDR3 coding sequence is TGTGCCAGCAGTTACGACGGGGGGGGCCAGCCCCAGCATTTT.